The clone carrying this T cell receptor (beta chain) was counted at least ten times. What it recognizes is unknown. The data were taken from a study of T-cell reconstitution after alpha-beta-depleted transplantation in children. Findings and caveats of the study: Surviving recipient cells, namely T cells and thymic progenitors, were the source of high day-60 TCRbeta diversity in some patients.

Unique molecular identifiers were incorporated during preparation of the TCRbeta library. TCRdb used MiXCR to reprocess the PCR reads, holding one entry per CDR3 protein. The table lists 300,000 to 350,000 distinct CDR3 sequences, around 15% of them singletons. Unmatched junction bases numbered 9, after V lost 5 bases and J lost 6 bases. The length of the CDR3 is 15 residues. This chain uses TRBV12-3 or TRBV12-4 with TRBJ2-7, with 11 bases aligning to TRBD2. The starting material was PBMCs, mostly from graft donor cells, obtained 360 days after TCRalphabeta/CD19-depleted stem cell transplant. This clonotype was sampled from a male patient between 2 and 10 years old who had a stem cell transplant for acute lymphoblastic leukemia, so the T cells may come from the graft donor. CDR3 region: CASSAQTSGKSEQYF. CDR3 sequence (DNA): TGTGCCAGCAGTGCCCAGACTAGCGGGAAAAGCGAGCAGTACTTC.